The entry below describes one TCR beta chain. The data stem from a study of blood T cell repertoires in COVID-19. Across the study: The origin of the acute and convalescent COVID-19 samples was the United States, Italy and Spain. T cells, B-cell-depleted T cells, or PBMCs supplied cDNA or gDNA.

Using immunoSEQ multiplex PCR, the repertoire was profiled, and TCRdb retains in-frame clones only, with some absent. The data show 100,000 to 150,000 clones, almost 85% seen once. Germline V gene lookup returns CDR1 GTSNPN and CDR2 SVGIG (reference sequence). Losses at the gene ends were 0 bases for V and 6 bases for J; bases not matched to a gene: 5. The CDR3 has 14 amino acids. The V gene is TRBV30, the J gene TRBJ1-5, with TRBD1 identical over 7 bases. The clonotype originates from a man in his sixties with acute or convalescent COVID-19. Sequencing was performed on peripheral blood. In nucleotides, the CDR3 is TGTGCCTGGAGTGTCTCAGGGGGGTTTCAGCCCCAGCATTTT. Amino acids: CAWSVSGGFQPQHF. The full variable domain, in which reference TRBV30 and TRBJ1-5 provide the parts outside the CDR3, is SQTIHQWPATLVQPVGSPLSLECTVEGTSNPNLYWYRQAAGRGLQLLFYSVGIGQISSEVPQNLSASRPQDRQFILSSKKLLLSDSGFYLCAWSVSGGFQPQHFGDGTRLSIL.